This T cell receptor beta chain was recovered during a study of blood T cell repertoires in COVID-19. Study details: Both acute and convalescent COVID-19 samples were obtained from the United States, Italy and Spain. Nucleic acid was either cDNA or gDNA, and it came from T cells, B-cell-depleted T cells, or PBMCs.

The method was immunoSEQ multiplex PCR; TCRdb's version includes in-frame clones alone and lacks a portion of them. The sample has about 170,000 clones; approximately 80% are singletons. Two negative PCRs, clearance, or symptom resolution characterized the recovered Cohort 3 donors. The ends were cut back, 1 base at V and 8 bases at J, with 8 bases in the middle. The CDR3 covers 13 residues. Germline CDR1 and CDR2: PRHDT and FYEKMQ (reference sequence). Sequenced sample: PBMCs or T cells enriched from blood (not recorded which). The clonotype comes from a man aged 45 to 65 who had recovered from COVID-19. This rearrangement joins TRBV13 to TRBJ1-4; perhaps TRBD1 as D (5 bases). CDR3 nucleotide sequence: TGTGCCAGCAGCTTAGCAGGGTACGAAAAACTGTTTTTT. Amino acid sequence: CASSLAGYEKLFF.